Listed here are 25 T cell receptor beta chains from one sample, sequenced in a study of memory CD4+ T cells and cytomegalovirus serostatus (dated by TCRdb to between 2019 and 2020). The receptor library was made with the immunoSEQ multiplex PCR assay. Here the immuneACCESS table is served through TCRdb, limited to in-frame sequences with V and J called. Missing clones are a known gap in these copies; in checked studies unresolved V genes cover under half, and the rest lacks a known reason. The sample has under 55,000 clones on record, approximately 82% of them singletons. The ten largest clones capture 1.5% to 2.5% of the sample. A FACSAria II was used to sort memory CD4+ T cells, defined as single viable CD3+CD4+CD8-CD45RO+ cells. Material for sequencing was memory CD4+ T cells from blood. The receptors were gathered from an adult in good health and CMV-seropositive.

The chain has TRBV5-1 and TRBJ1-1, with D tentatively TRBD1 (5 bases). Germline V gene data show CDR1 as SGHRS and CDR2 as YFSETQ. CDR3 length equals 13 residues. V shed 0 bases and J shed 5 bases, with 8 bases lying between them. The CDR3 region is CASSLVQGTEAFF. Written as DNA, the CDR3 is TGCGCCAGCAGCTTGGTTCAGGGAACTGAAGCTTTCTTT.

The chain carries TRBV18 and TRBJ2-7; weak D call: TRBD2 (6 bases). CDR1 and CDR2 (germline): KGHSH, LQKENI. V shed 4 bases and J shed 6 bases, with 16 bases lying between them. There are 14 residues in the CDR3. CDR3 sequence: CASSRNRGEVEQYF. The DNA of the CDR3 is TGTGCCAGCTCACGCAATCGTGGGGAGGTCGAGCAGTACTTC. The full variable domain, completed using reference TRBV18 and TRBJ2-7, is NAGVMQNPRHLVRRRGQEARLRCSPMKGHSHVYWYRQLPEEGLKFMVYLQKENIIDESGMPKERFSAEFPKEGPSILRIQQVVRGDSAAYFCASSRNRGEVEQYFGPGTRLTVT.

This chain links TRBV7-9 with TRBJ1-6; D is unclear. Germline lookup yields CDR1 SEHNR and CDR2 FQNEAQ (reference sequence). This CDR3 has 16 residues. Trimming left V 2 bases short and J 0 bases short, with 8 bases between. The CDR3 here is CASSLSPSSYNSPLHF. DNA of the CDR3: TGTGCCAGCAGCTTAAGTCCCAGCTCCTATAATTCACCCCTCCACTTT.

This chain joins TRBV5-5 and TRBJ2-5, with a weak D call TRBD1 (5 bases). Germline CDR1 reads SGHKS; CDR2 reads YYEKEE (reference sequence). The CDR3 extends over 13 amino acids. V was shortened by 3 bases and J by 2 bases, with 8 bases between the two germline ends. Here the CDR3 DNA reads TGTGCCAGCAGCTGGGGCTTTCAAGAGACCCAGTACTTC. This sequence encodes CASSWGFQETQYF.

This sequence joins TRBV5-1 and TRBJ1-2; the match to TRBD1 covers 7 bases. This CDR3 spans 15 amino acids. Germline V CDR1 and CDR2: SGHRS, YFSETQ. After removal of 4 bases from V and 5 bases from J, the junction contained 11 bases not matched to a gene. CDR3 coding DNA: TGCGCCAGCAGCCTTACCGCCGGGACAGCTTATGGCTACACCTTC. It translates to CASSLTAGTAYGYTF.

The chain links TRBV28 to TRBJ1-1; D unclear. The CDR3 runs to 14 residues. Trimming pared 7 bases from V and 6 bases from J, leaving 18 bases between. CDR1 is MDHEN and CDR2 is SYDVKM in the germline V gene. The CDR3 loop reads CASTPLDYRAEAFF. CDR3 DNA sequence: TGTGCCAGCACTCCTCTAGACTATAGGGCTGAAGCTTTCTTT. Full variable domain (remainder filled in from reference TRBV28 and TRBJ1-1): DVKVTQSSRYLVKRTGEKVFLECVQDMDHENMFWYRQDPGLGLRLIYFSYDVKMKEKGDIPEGYSVSREKKERFSLILESASTNQTSMYLCASTPLDYRAEAFFGQGTRLTVV.

J is TRBJ1-5 and V is TRBV6-5, with D possibly matching TRBD1 (5 bases). The germline CDR1 and CDR2 sequences are MNHEY and SVGAGI. V lost 6 bases, J lost 0 bases, and 12 bases lay in between. The CDR3 spans 15 residues. CDR3 nucleotides: TGTGCCAGCAGCTCCGCCGGGGCTAGCAATCAGCCCCAGCATTTT. Its translation: CASSSAGASNQPQHF.

J is TRBJ1-1 and V is TRBV6-5; 9 bases align to TRBD1. This CDR3 spans 14 amino acids. Germline trimming cut 6 bases from V and 0 bases from J; bases unmatched to any gene: 2. The germline CDR1 and CDR2 sequences are MNHEY and SVGAGI. CDR3 protein: CASSRDRVNTEAFF. The CDR3 DNA reads as TGTGCCAGCAGCCGGGACAGGGTGAACACTGAAGCTTTCTTT.

This clone was seen a single time. The V and J genes are TRBV18 and TRBJ1-4; no firm D call. Germline-derived CDR1 and CDR2 are KGHSH and LQKENI. The CDR3 covers 15 residues. Trimming took 6 bases from V and 3 from J, leaving 14 bases between them. The CDR3 here is CASSLTTFANEKLFF. The CDR3 DNA follows: TGTGCCAGCTCGCTTACGACATTTGCTAATGAAAAACTGTTTTTT.

The chain links TRBV7-9 to TRBJ2-2; no definite D call. The CDR3 has 14 amino acids. Trimming left V 5 bases short and J 0 bases short, with 7 bases between. Germline CDR1 SEHNR, CDR2 FQNEAQ (reference sequence). The DNA for the CDR3 is TGTGCCAGCAGCCCCAACACGAACACCGGGGAGCTGTTTTTT. This encodes CASSPNTNTGELFF.

This clone was counted between two and nine times. The gene calls are TRBV7-8 and TRBJ2-2, with D perhaps assigned TRBD1 or TRBD2 (5 bases each). Trimming removed 4 bases from V and 6 bases from J, with 15 bases in between. CDR3 length equals 15 residues. Per the germline V gene, CDR1 is SGHVS and CDR2 is FQNEAQ. This chain's CDR3 is CASSSGTLGAGELFF. The CDR3 DNA is TGTGCCAGCAGCTCCGGGACCCTGGGGGCCGGGGAGCTGTTTTTT.

The chain joins TRBV2 to TRBJ2-5; 10 bases map to TRBD1. The germline V gene encodes CDR1 SNHLY and CDR2 FYNNEI. The CDR3 is 15 amino acids. V gave up 5 bases and J gave up 0 bases; unmatched junction bases: 3. Here the CDR3 reads CASSPGTGDQETQYF. CDR3 in DNA: TGTGCCAGCAGTCCCGGGACAGGGGACCAAGAGACCCAGTACTTC.

The rearrangement links TRBV25-1 to TRBJ1-3, with unresolved D. The CDR3 consists of 14 residues. Germline CDR1 MGHDK, CDR2 SYGVNS. V was clipped by 5 bases and J by 4 bases, with 12 bases between them. The CDR3: CASSPGEVGNTIYF. CDR3 DNA: TGTGCCAGCAGTCCCGGGGAGGTCGGAAACACCATATATTTT.

The rearrangement links TRBV7-2 to TRBJ1-2, with 7 positions matching TRBD1. This CDR3 is 15 amino acids long. The germline gives CDR1 SGHTA, CDR2 FQGNSA. The ends lost 6 bases at V and 4 bases at J; junction bases unmatched: 11. DNA of the CDR3: TGTGCCAGCAGTCTCGGACAGGTTCAGAGCTATGGCTACACCTTC. Its translation: CASSLGQVQSYGYTF. The complete variable domain, with remaining parts taken from reference TRBV7-2 and TRBJ1-2, reads GAGVSQSPSNKVTEKGKDVELRCDPISGHTALYWYRQSLGQGLEFLIYFQGNSAPDKSGLPSDRFSAERTGGSVSTLTIQRTQQEDSAVYLCASSLGQVQSYGYTFGSGTRLTVV.

The rearrangement joins TRBV18 to TRBJ1-6; 10 nucleotides match TRBD1. Germline V gene data show CDR1 as KGHSH and CDR2 as LQKENI. V was clipped by 4 bases and J by 8 bases; unmatched bases: 5. This CDR3 has 15 residues. The CDR3 is CASSRAGTGDSPLHF. The CDR3 coding sequence is TGTGCCAGCTCACGTGCCGGGACAGGGGATTCACCCCTCCACTTT.

This chain's CDR3 is CASSRQGANYGYTF. The CDR3 DNA sequence: TGTGCCAGCAGTCGACAGGGGGCTAACTATGGCTACACCTTC. The chain combines TRBV7-6 with TRBJ1-2, with 9 bases aligning to TRBD1. The ends lost 6 bases at V and 0 bases at J; junction bases unmatched: 2. Germline V gene lookup returns CDR1 SGHVS and CDR2 FNYEAQ. This CDR3 contains 14 residues.

Points on this clone: At the DNA level, this CDR3 is encoded by other sequences in the same sample as well. V gene TRBV18 combines with J gene TRBJ1-2, with a tentative D call TRBD1 (6 bases). CDR3 length: 14 amino acids. Trimming stripped 6 bases from V and 5 bases from J, with 16 bases between. Germline V gives CDR1 KGHSH, CDR2 LQKENI. This CDR3 is CASSPSTGNYGYTF. The CDR3 DNA is TGTGCCAGCTCTCCAAGTACAGGGAATTATGGCTACACCTTC. Supplemented by reference TRBV18 and TRBJ1-2, the full variable domain reads NAGVMQNPRHLVRRRGQEARLRCSPMKGHSHVYWYRQLPEEGLKFMVYLQKENIIDESGMPKERFSAEFPKEGPSILRIQQVVRGDSAAYFCASSPSTGNYGYTFGSGTRLTVV.

V and J are TRBV7-2 and TRBJ2-5, with D perhaps given as TRBD1 or TRBD2 (6 bases each). CDR1 and CDR2 from the germline V gene are SGHTA and FQGNSA. With 3 bases removed from V and 1 base from J, the gap between germline ends came to 9 bases. The CDR3 contains 14 residues. DNA of the CDR3: TGTGCCAGCAGCTTCGGAGGGGGCCAAGAGACCCAGTACTTC. Protein: CASSFGGGQETQYF.

In DNA form, the CDR3 reads TGCGCCAGCAGCCCTTATCAGGGGACCTACGAGCAGTACTTC. Its protein product is CASSPYQGTYEQYF. The rearrangement uses TRBV4-3 and TRBJ2-7, with TRBD1 as a possible D gene (6 bases). The CDR3 is 14 amino acids. Germline loops: CDR1 LGHNA, CDR2 YSLEER. V was trimmed by 4 bases and J by 2 bases, leaving 12 bases between them.

This chain links TRBV11-2 with TRBJ1-4; no definite D call. Trimming took off 1 base at V and 10 bases at J, with 7 bases between the two ends. CDR3 size: 12 residues. From germline, CDR1 is SGHAT and CDR2 FQNNGV. CDR3 in amino acids: CASSLVIGKLFF. The CDR3 nucleotides are TGTGCCAGCAGCTTAGTTATAGGAAAACTGTTTTTT.

The gene calls are TRBV15 and TRBJ1-1, with D maybe TRBD1 (6 bases). Between the trimmed V and J ends, which lost 3 bases and 4 bases, there was a span of 12 bases. Germline V lookup: CDR1 LNHNV, CDR2 YYDKDF (reference sequence). The CDR3 extends over 14 amino acids. DNA of the CDR3: TGTGCCACCAGCAGCGCGGACAGCTTCACTGAAGCTTTCTTT. Translation gives CATSSADSFTEAFF.

V usage is TRBV7-6 and J usage is TRBJ1-4, with D unclear. CDR1 is SGHVS and CDR2 is FNYEAQ in the germline V gene. The CDR3 consists of 14 residues. V was clipped by 8 bases and J by 3 bases, with 13 bases between them. The CDR3 sequence: CASAIGGPNEKLFF. CDR3 coding DNA: TGTGCCAGCGCGATTGGCGGGCCTAATGAAAAACTGTTTTTT.

The chain recombines TRBV11-2 with TRBJ1-1; D gene uncertain. V lost 5 bases, J lost 10 bases, and 11 bases lay in between. CDR1 SGHAT and CDR2 FQNNGV come from the germline V gene. This CDR3 region has 11 residues. The CDR3 loop is CASSERTGAFF. The CDR3 bases are TGTGCCAGCAGCGAGAGGACGGGAGCTTTCTTT.

J is TRBJ2-7 and V is TRBV28, with D possibly TRBD1 on 5 matching bases. Trimming left V 5 bases short and J 4 bases short, with 9 bases between. This CDR3 contains 12 residues. CDR1 and CDR2 from the germline V gene are MDHEN and SYDVKM. The CDR3 DNA is TGTGCCAGCAGTCCCAGGGATTACGAGCAGTACTTC. This translates into CASSPRDYEQYF.

This clone was counted a single time. The rearrangement joins TRBV29-1 to TRBJ2-3; 8 positions match TRBD2. After removal of 6 bases from V and 3 bases from J, the junction contained 17 bases not matched to a gene. CDR1 and CDR2 from the germline V gene are SQVTM and ANQGSEA. CDR3 size: 17 residues. DNA for the CDR3: TGCAGCGTCCCACCCCCCTTAGCGGGGATGGGGACAGATACGCAGTATTTT. It encodes CSVPPPLAGMGTDTQYF.